The sequence of this TCR beta chain was determined in a study of beta chain features in type 1 diabetes. Study findings and constraints: A cDNA-based sequencing approach could over-represent cells with high TCR expression. The study found moderately but significantly shorter TCRB CDR3s in all four CD4+ subsets of Type 1 diabetes patients.

The whole isolated RNA underwent reverse transcription, so sequencing captured expressed TCRB transcripts. Sequencing was performed with immunoSEQ multiplex PCR; in TCRdb, only in-frame clones are kept and a portion is missing. The table lists some 350,000 clones, roughly 9.8% of them singletons. A word on this clone: Antigen specificity is unknown.

With 4 bases removed from V and 3 bases from J, the gap between germline ends came to 9 bases. The CDR3 spans 12 residues. The germline CDR1 and CDR2 sequences are SQVTM and ANQGSEA. This sequence was found in a man aged 25 to 45 with type 1 diabetes. The specimen was central memory CD4+ T cells from blood. This rearrangement joins TRBV29-1 to TRBJ1-1; D gene unclear. The CDR3 DNA follows: TGCAGCGTTGTCCCGGGAGACACTGAAGCTTTCTTT. As protein: CSVVPGDTEAFF.